The 32 T cell receptor beta chains below were found in one sample sequenced in a study of blood T cell repertoires in COVID-19. TCRdb keeps only in-frame clones here, not all; method: immunoSEQ multiplex PCR. The repertoire has over 350,000 clones, about 90% of them found once; the top ten carry under 2%. The sample comprised PBMCs or T cells enriched from blood (not recorded which). These receptor sequences come from a woman aged 18-35 years with acute COVID-19.

The chain employs TRBV6-1 and TRBJ1-2, with 8 nucleotides matching TRBD1. The CDR3 covers 18 residues. V shed 2 bases, J shed 8 bases, and the junction held 19 bases outside the gene matches. Per germline, CDR1 MNHNS and CDR2 SASEGT. The chain's CDR3 is CASSERVGMTGDRRGYTF. The CDR3 bases are TGTGCCAGCAGTGAACGAGTAGGGATGACAGGGGACCGCCGAGGCTACACCTTC.

In its sample, this clone was seen once. V is TRBV7-6 and J is TRBJ2-1, with D unclear. CDR3 size: 14 residues. V was pared by 0 bases and J by 3 bases, with 6 bases between. CDR1 and CDR2 (germline): SGHVS, FNYEAQ. This chain's CDR3 is CASSLASSYNEQFF. DNA of the CDR3: TGTGCCAGCAGCTTAGCGTCCAGCTACAATGAGCAGTTCTTC.

This sequence joins TRBV3-1 (or the pseudogene TRBV3-2) and TRBJ1-1; 7 bases agree with TRBD1. This CDR3 spans 16 amino acids. The junction had 7 bases not matched to a gene; V was cut back by 2 bases and J by 1 base. Germline CDR1 LGHDT, CDR2 YNNKEL (reference sequence). CDR3 amino acids: CASSQKKGTANTEAFF. CDR3 nucleotide sequence: TGTGCCAGCAGCCAAAAAAAGGGGACAGCGAACACTGAAGCTTTCTTT.

This clone has only a few counts. The CDR3 DNA sequence: TGCAGCGTTGAAGTTGGGACAGGGGCCTATGGCTACACCTTC. Translation: CSVEVGTGAYGYTF. This chain joins TRBV29-1 and TRBJ1-2; TRBD1 matches 10 bases. CDR1 is SQVTM and CDR2 is ANQGSEA in the germline V gene. The CDR3 consists of 14 residues. With V trimmed by 1 base and J by 4 bases, 3 bases remained unmatched.

The chain combines TRBV20-1 with TRBJ1-1; possible D gene TRBD1, 5 bases. Germline assignment: CDR1 DFQATT and CDR2 SNEGSKA (reference sequence). This CDR3 comprises 15 residues. Trimming removed 3 bases from V and 10 bases from J, with 24 bases in between. The CDR3 region has the DNA TGCAGTGCTAGTGGGGCCTATGCCTCAGACAACGTAGCTTTCTTT. Amino acids: CSASGAYASDNVAFF.

The chain links TRBV28 to TRBJ2-1; 8 bases are shared with TRBD1. CDR1 is MDHEN and CDR2 is SYDVKM in the germline V gene. J gave up 2 bases and V 6 bases, and 6 bases lay outside the gene matches. The CDR3 totals 15 residues. The CDR3: CASSQGASTYNEQFF. CDR3 DNA: TGTGCCAGCAGCCAGGGGGCTTCCACCTACAATGAGCAGTTCTTC.

In this sample, this clone turned up a few times. The chain recombines TRBV3-1 (or the pseudogene TRBV3-2) with TRBJ1-2, with 9 bases fitting TRBD1. V lost 7 bases to trimming and J lost 4 bases; unmatched junction nucleotides: 4. The CDR3 has 13 residues. Per germline, CDR1 LGHDT and CDR2 YNNKEL (reference sequence). The CDR3 DNA sequence: TGTGCCAGCAAAACAGGGGGCGGCTATGGCTACACCTTC. It translates to CASKTGGGYGYTF.

The chain links TRBV7-3 to TRBJ1-1; D remains unclear. This CDR3 spans 14 amino acids. The V end was cut by 2 bases, the J end by 0 bases, with 7 bases between. Germline-derived CDR1 and CDR2 are SGHTA and FQGTGA. CDR3 sequence (DNA): TGTGCCAGCAGCTTATCGGGGTTGAACACTGAAGCTTTCTTT. Protein: CASSLSGLNTEAFF. Full variable domain (rest looked up from reference TRBV7-3 and TRBJ1-1): GAGVSQTPSNKVTEKGKYVELRCDPISGHTALYWYRQSLGQGPEFLIYFQGTGAADDSGLPNDRFFAVRPEGSVSTLKIQRTERGDSAVYLCASSLSGLNTEAFFGQGTRLTVV.

V usage is TRBV30 and J usage is TRBJ2-3; tentative D call: TRBD1 (6 bases). The CDR3 totals 15 residues. Trimming took off 6 bases at V and 0 bases at J, with 16 bases between the two ends. Per the germline V gene, CDR1 is GTSNPN and CDR2 is SVGIG (reference sequence). The CDR3: CACTTGRTSTDTQYF. CDR3 nucleotide sequence: TGTGCCTGTACTACAGGGAGAACTAGCACAGATACGCAGTATTTT.

The V and J genes are TRBV2 and TRBJ1-5, with a weak D call TRBD1 (5 bases). Between the trimmed V and J ends, which lost 5 bases and 6 bases, there was a span of 17 bases. Germline V CDR1 and CDR2: SNHLY, FYNNEI. This CDR3 region has 15 residues. CDR3 nucleotides: TGTGCCAGCAGTTTGGGCAGGGCTGATGGTCAGCCCCAGCATTTT. Translating it yields CASSLGRADGQPQHF.

The chain links TRBV14 to TRBJ2-5; 7 bases align to TRBD1. Trimming cost V 4 bases and J 6 bases; bases outside gene matches: 11. CDR3 size: 15 residues. Germline V gene data show CDR1 as SGHDN and CDR2 as FVKESK. Here the CDR3 reads CASSPGQTVGKTQYF. CDR3 DNA: TGTGCCAGCAGCCCGGGACAGACCGTGGGGAAGACCCAGTACTTC. Full variable domain (missing parts from reference TRBV14 and TRBJ2-5): EAGVTQFPSHSVIEKGQTVTLRCDPISGHDNLYWYRRVMGKEIKFLLHFVKESKQDESGMPNNRFLAERTGGTYSTLKVQPAELEDSGVYFCASSPGQTVGKTQYFGPGTRLLVL.

A single count supports this clone. This chain joins TRBV5-6 and TRBJ1-6; TRBD1 aligns across 12 bases. V trimming: 4 bases; J trimming: 6 bases; junction bases outside the gene matches: 14. Germline V gene data show CDR1 as SGHDT and CDR2 as YYEEEE. The CDR3 length is 19 residues. CDR3 DNA: TGTGCCAGCAGCCCTCTGCGGGACAGGGGGCGAATTGGTAATTCACCCCTCCACTTT. Its protein is CASSPLRDRGRIGNSPLHF.

This chain links TRBV10-2 with TRBJ1-5; 7 bases agree with TRBD1. CDR1 and CDR2 from the germline V gene are WSHSY and SAAADI. V lost 7 bases, J lost 5 bases, and 5 bases stayed unmatched. This CDR3 contains 13 residues. CDR3 DNA: TGCGCCAGCATGGGGACAGCCGATCAGCCCCAGCATTTT. Protein product: CASMGTADQPQHF.

The J gene is TRBJ1-3, the V gene TRBV7-6; possible D gene TRBD1, 6 bases. In germline, CDR1 is SGHVS, CDR2 FNYEAQ. The V end lost 0 bases, the J end lost 8 bases, and 14 bases lay between the germline ends. The CDR3 sequence is 15 residues long. CDR3 residues: CASSLAWGRTDTIYF. The CDR3 bases are TGTGCCAGCAGCTTAGCGTGGGGGCGCACGGACACCATATATTTT.

This clone was observed a single time. The chain combines TRBV7-9 with TRBJ1-3, with TRBD1 identical over 10 bases. V gave up 0 bases and J gave up 0 bases; unmatched junction bases: 2. From germline, CDR1 is SEHNR and CDR2 FQNEAQ (reference sequence). This CDR3 comprises 17 residues. CDR3 nucleotide sequence: TGTGCCAGCAGCTTAGCCGGGACAGGGGTCTCTGGAAACACCATATATTTT. Its protein product is CASSLAGTGVSGNTIYF.

V and J are TRBV19 and TRBJ1-5; D is unresolved. The CDR3 spans 13 residues. V lost 6 bases, J lost 8 bases, and 14 bases lay in between. CDR1 is LNHDA and CDR2 is SQIVND in the germline V gene (reference sequence). The DNA for the CDR3 is TGTGCCAGTAGCGAAGCCAGGCCGGAGCCCCAGCATTTT. Translation: CASSEARPEPQHF.

J is TRBJ2-1 and V is TRBV3-1 (or the pseudogene TRBV3-2), with a possible D match to TRBD2 (5 bases). The CDR3 runs 13 residues. Per the germline V gene, CDR1 is LGHDT and CDR2 is YNNKEL (reference sequence). V lost 1 base to trimming and J lost 10 bases, with 11 bases between them. The CDR3: CASSQGGYWEQFF. CDR3 coding DNA: TGTGCCAGCAGCCAAGGAGGGTATTGGGAGCAGTTCTTC.

J is TRBJ1-3 and V is TRBV3-1 (or the pseudogene TRBV3-2); perhaps TRBD1 as D (5 bases). Germline values: CDR1 LGHDT, CDR2 YNNKEL (reference sequence). The germline V and J ends were trimmed by 4 bases and 4 bases, with 17 bases remaining between them. The CDR3 is 16 amino acids. The DNA for the CDR3 is TGTGCCAGCAGCCGACACGCACAAGGGGCGGGAAACACCATATATTTT. This sequence encodes CASSRHAQGAGNTIYF.

The J gene is TRBJ2-1, the V gene TRBV27; tentatively, D is TRBD1 (5 bases). CDR1 MNHEY and CDR2 SMNVEV come from the germline V gene (reference sequence). This CDR3 spans 16 amino acids. The V and J ends lost 3 bases and 4 bases respectively, with 16 bases between them. The CDR3: CASSFLPVGRYNEQFF. DNA for the CDR3: TGTGCCAGCAGTTTTCTTCCGGTGGGGCGGTACAATGAGCAGTTCTTC.

This clone was found a few times. The chain carries TRBV7-3 and TRBJ1-4; TRBD1 might be the D (5 bases). The CDR3 extends over 15 amino acids. The V gene lost 2 bases and the J gene lost 4 bases, with 11 bases spanning the gap. Germline V gene data show CDR1 as SGHTA and CDR2 as FQGTGA. The CDR3 sequence is CASSLGRGFNEKLFF. The CDR3 DNA follows: TGTGCCAGCAGCTTAGGGCGGGGCTTTAATGAAAAACTGTTTTTT.

This clone has just a few counts. Other DNA sequences in the sample encode the same CDR3. The chain couples TRBV4-1 to TRBJ1-5; D ambiguous. The V end was cut by 0 bases, the J end by 6 bases, with 6 bases between. The V gene's germline CDR1 is MGHRA and CDR2 YSYEKL. This CDR3 has 13 amino acids. CDR3 coding DNA: TGCGCCAGCAGCCAAGATGGCCGTCAGCCCCAGCATTTT. It is translated as CASSQDGRQPQHF.

J is TRBJ2-2 and V is TRBV7-8; TRBD2 is a possible D gene (7 bases). The CDR3 has 15 amino acids. The V gene lost 0 bases and the J gene lost 7 bases, with 12 bases spanning the gap. Germline loops: CDR1 SGHVS, CDR2 FQNEAQ. This chain's CDR3 is CASSLAGGLIGELFF. CDR3 coding DNA: TGTGCCAGCAGCTTAGCGGGGGGGCTGATCGGGGAGCTGTTTTTT.

The chain links TRBV7-9 to TRBJ1-1; D gene unclear. CDR1 SEHNR and CDR2 FQNEAQ come from the germline V gene (reference sequence). The CDR3 has 15 amino acids. Trimming pared 4 bases from V and 0 bases from J, leaving 12 bases between. CDR3 nucleotides: TGTGCCAGCAGCTCCCTGGCTGGCATGAACACTGAAGCTTTCTTT. It yields the protein CASSSLAGMNTEAFF.

The CDR3 region has the DNA TGTGCCAGCAGTAATGTCAGGGAACGTTCACCCCTCCACTTT. Encoded protein: CASSNVRERSPLHF. The J gene is TRBJ1-6, the V gene TRBV6-2 or TRBV6-3; D might be TRBD1 (5 bases). CDR1 and CDR2 (germline): MNHEY, SVGEGT. This CDR3 has 14 amino acids. V was pared by 5 bases and J by 9 bases, with 14 bases between.

The chain employs TRBV20-1 and TRBJ1-1; D is unresolved. The length of the CDR3 is 11 residues. Germline V CDR1 and CDR2: DFQATT, SNEGSKA (reference sequence). The V end was cut by 0 bases, the J end by 6 bases, with 5 bases between. The CDR3 DNA reads as TGCAGTGCTAGAGACATGTCTGAAGCTTTCTTT. Residues: CSARDMSEAFF.

The chain uses TRBV12-3 or TRBV12-4 and TRBJ1-6; D uncertain. This CDR3 has 12 residues. Trimming stripped 8 bases from V and 11 bases from J, with 13 bases between. The CDR3, as DNA: TGTGCCAGCCTCCGGGAAGGGACACCCCTCCACTTT. Encoded protein: CASLREGTPLHF.

The chain joins TRBV18 to TRBJ2-2; TRBD2 matches at 8 bases. Germline CDR1 is KGHSH and CDR2 is LQKENI. Unmatched junction bases numbered 4, after V lost 2 bases and J lost 2 bases. The CDR3 length is 16 residues. The CDR3 loop is CASSPFWTSNTGELFF. CDR3 DNA sequence: TGTGCCAGCTCACCATTCTGGACTAGCAACACCGGGGAGCTGTTTTTT.

The CDR3 DNA follows: TGTGCCAGATGGACAGGGCTCTCTAACTATGGCTACACCTTC. Protein sequence: CARWTGLSNYGYTF. V and J are TRBV2 and TRBJ1-2; 8 bases line up with TRBD1. Trimming cost V 9 bases and J 0 bases; bases outside gene matches: 6. The CDR3 length is 14 residues. The germline V gene has CDR1 SNHLY and CDR2 FYNNEI.

The J gene is TRBJ1-3, the V gene TRBV12-3 or TRBV12-4, with no clear D. This CDR3 has 13 residues. V was shortened by 6 bases and J by 4 bases, with 10 bases between the two germline ends. CDR3 amino acids: CASRELSGNTIYF. The CDR3 region has the DNA TGTGCCAGCAGGGAGTTGTCAGGAAACACCATATATTTT.

V is TRBV9 and J is TRBJ2-1; possible D gene TRBD2, 5 bases. The CDR3 spans 15 residues. Germline assignment: CDR1 SGDLS and CDR2 YYNGEE. Trimming shortened V by 3 bases and J by 5 bases, and 15 bases separated the two germline ends. Here the CDR3 reads CASSARTGSDNEQFF. The CDR3 coding sequence is TGTGCCAGCAGCGCCCGGACTGGGAGTGACAATGAGCAGTTCTTC.

As DNA, the CDR3 is TGCGCCAGCAGCCAAGAACCTCAGGGTTATGGCTACACCTTC. Protein: CASSQEPQGYGYTF. The chain is built from TRBV4-3 and TRBJ1-2; TRBD1 is a possible D gene (5 bases). CDR3 length: 14 residues. CDR1 is LGHNA, CDR2 YSLEER, per germline. The V end was cut by 0 bases, the J end by 5 bases, with 10 bases between.

V is TRBV9 and J is TRBJ2-7; D is perhaps TRBD1 (6 bases). Germline V CDR1 and CDR2: SGDLS, YYNGEE. The CDR3 is 15 residues long. V was cut by 0 bases and J by 1 base, with 11 bases left in between. Here the CDR3 DNA reads TGTGCCAGCAGCGTAGCCCCTGGACAGTCCTACGAGCAGTACTTC. Translation: CASSVAPGQSYEQYF.